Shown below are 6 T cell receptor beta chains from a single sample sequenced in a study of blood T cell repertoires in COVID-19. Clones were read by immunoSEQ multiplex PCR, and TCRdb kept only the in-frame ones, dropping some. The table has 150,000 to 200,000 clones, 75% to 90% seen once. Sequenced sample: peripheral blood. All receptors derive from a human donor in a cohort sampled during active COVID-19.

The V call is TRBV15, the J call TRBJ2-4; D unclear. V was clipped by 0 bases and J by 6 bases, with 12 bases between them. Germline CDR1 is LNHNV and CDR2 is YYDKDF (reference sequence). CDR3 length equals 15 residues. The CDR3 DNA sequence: TGTGCCACCAGCAGAGATCTTGAAAACACAAACATTCAGTACTTC. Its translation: CATSRDLENTNIQYF.

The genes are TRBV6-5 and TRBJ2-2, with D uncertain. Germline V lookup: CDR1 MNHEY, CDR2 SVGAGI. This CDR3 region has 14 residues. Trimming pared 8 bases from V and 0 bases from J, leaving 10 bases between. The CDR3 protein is CASCVMPNTGELFF. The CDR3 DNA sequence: TGTGCCAGCTGCGTTATGCCGAACACCGGGGAGCTGTTTTTT.

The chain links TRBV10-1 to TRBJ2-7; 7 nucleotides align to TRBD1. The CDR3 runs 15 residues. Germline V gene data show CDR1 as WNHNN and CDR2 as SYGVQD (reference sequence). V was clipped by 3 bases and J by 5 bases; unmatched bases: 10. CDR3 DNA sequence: TGCGCCAGCAGTGAAAAGACAGGGCTGGTTGACGAGCAGTACTTC. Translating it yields CASSEKTGLVDEQYF.

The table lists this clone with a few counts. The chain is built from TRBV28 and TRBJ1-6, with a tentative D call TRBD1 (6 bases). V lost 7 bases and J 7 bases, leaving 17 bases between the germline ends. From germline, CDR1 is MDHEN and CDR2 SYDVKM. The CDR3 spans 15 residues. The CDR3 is CASTPQGPINSPLHF. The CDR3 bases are TGTGCCAGCACCCCACAGGGACCAATAAATTCACCCCTCCACTTT.

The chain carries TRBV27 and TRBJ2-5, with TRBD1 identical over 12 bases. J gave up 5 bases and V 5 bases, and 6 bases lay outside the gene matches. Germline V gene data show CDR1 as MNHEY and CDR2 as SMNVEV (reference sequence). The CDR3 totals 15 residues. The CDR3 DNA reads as TGTGCCAGCAGTCCTGGGACAGGGGGCGTGGAGACCCAGTACTTC. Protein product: CASSPGTGGVETQYF.

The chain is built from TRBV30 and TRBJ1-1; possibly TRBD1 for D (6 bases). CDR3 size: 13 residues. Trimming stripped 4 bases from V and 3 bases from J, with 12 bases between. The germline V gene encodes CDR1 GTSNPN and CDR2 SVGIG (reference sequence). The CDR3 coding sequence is TGTGCCTGGACCCGGCCAGGGGACACTGAAGCTTTCTTT. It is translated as CAWTRPGDTEAFF.